Following are 22 T cell receptor beta chains from one sample sequenced in a study of vaccination effects on CD4 cells after COVID-19. Antigen-specific CD4+ T cells expanded by the ViraFEST assay with viral peptide pools were then sequenced. When less than 12 days of culture had elapsed, CD4+ T cells were isolated. No antigen has been identified for these receptors. Some clones are missing from TCRdb's copy, which holds only in-frame ones; the method was immunoSEQ multiplex PCR. Here the sample spans around 20,000 clones, 70% being singletons. Sequenced material: CD4+ T cells from PBMCs cultured with HCoV-229E spike peptides, taken before COVID-19 vaccination. These TCRs come from a human donor who received a COVID-19 vaccine.

The chain recombines TRBV5-4 with TRBJ1-1; perhaps TRBD1 as D (6 bases). The CDR3 is made up of 14 amino acids. Trimming took off 6 bases at V and 4 bases at J, with 16 bases between the two ends. Per germline, CDR1 SGHNT and CDR2 YYREEE (reference sequence). The CDR3 here is CASTLDQGSTEAFF. The CDR3 DNA sequence: TGTGCCAGCACCCTGGATCAGGGGAGCACTGAAGCTTTCTTT.

CDR3 loop: CASSKTESGTEAFF. In DNA form, the CDR3 reads TGTGCCAGCAGTAAAACCGAGTCCGGCACTGAAGCTTTCTTT. The chain couples TRBV3-1 (or the pseudogene TRBV3-2) to TRBJ1-1; no definite D call. The CDR3 contains 14 residues. From germline, CDR1 is LGHDT and CDR2 YNNKEL (reference sequence). The V end lost 6 bases, the J end lost 4 bases, and 15 bases lay between the germline ends.

This clone was counted a single time. The genes are TRBV18 and TRBJ2-5; D ambiguous. Germline V gene lookup returns CDR1 KGHSH and CDR2 LQKENI. V was pared by 0 bases and J by 1 base, with 9 bases between. The CDR3 is 15 residues long. CDR3 coding DNA: TGTGCCAGCTCACCACCTGCGCGGATCCAAGAGACCCAGTACTTC. Encoded protein: CASSPPARIQETQYF.

J is TRBJ1-2 and V is TRBV10-1; possible D gene TRBD1, 5 bases. The germline V gene has CDR1 WNHNN and CDR2 SYGVQD (reference sequence). The CDR3 loop spans 20 amino acids. Trimming cost V 8 bases and J 6 bases, with 37 bases left between them. The CDR3 here is CASGAGETLLSPNFDHGYTF. The CDR3 DNA reads as TGCGCCAGCGGGGCGGGAGAGACACTCCTGAGTCCTAATTTCGACCATGGCTACACCTTC.

The chain carries TRBV2 and TRBJ2-7, with D unclear. The CDR3 length is 12 residues. The V end lost 6 bases, the J end lost 3 bases, and 9 bases lay between the germline ends. Germline V lookup: CDR1 SNHLY, CDR2 FYNNEI. This CDR3 is CASRVLDYEQYF. The CDR3 DNA reads as TGTGCCAGCAGAGTCCTAGACTACGAGCAGTACTTC.

The chain carries TRBV12-3 or TRBV12-4 and TRBJ1-1; 7 bases are a match to TRBD1. V gave up 6 bases and J gave up 3 bases; unmatched junction bases: 4. This CDR3 comprises 13 residues. The CDR3 protein is CASRKQGYTEAFF. DNA of the CDR3: TGTGCCAGCAGGAAACAGGGGTACACTGAAGCTTTCTTT.

This chain uses TRBV5-1 with TRBJ2-4, with D perhaps matching TRBD1 (6 bases). The CDR3 runs 13 residues. V was pared by 4 bases and J by 8 bases, with 13 bases between. The germline gives CDR1 SGHRS, CDR2 YFSETQ. CDR3 DNA sequence: TGCGCCAGCAGCCTCAGGGGTGATGACATTCAGTACTTC. Residues: CASSLRGDDIQYF. The entire variable domain, with the rest obtained from reference TRBV5-1 and TRBJ2-4, is as follows: KAGVTQTPRYLIKTRGQQVTLSCSPISGHRSVSWYQQTPGQGLQFLFEYFSETQRNKGNFPGRFSGRQFSNSRSEMNVSTLELGDSALYLCASSLRGDDIQYFGAGTRLSVL.

The gene calls are TRBV3-1 (or the pseudogene TRBV3-2) and TRBJ2-3; tentatively, D is TRBD2 (6 bases). Germline V lookup: CDR1 LGHDT, CDR2 YNNKEL (reference sequence). The CDR3 spans 16 residues. Between the trimmed V and J ends, which lost 4 bases and 3 bases, there was a span of 17 bases. The chain's CDR3 is CASSRIPRDLTDTQYF. The CDR3 DNA follows: TGTGCCAGCAGCCGCATACCGCGGGATTTAACAGATACGCAGTATTTT.

This clone has just a few counts. The CDR3 is CASSLDYLNYGYTF. The CDR3 region has the DNA TGTGCCAGCAGCTTGGATTACCTTAACTATGGCTACACCTTC. The chain uses TRBV5-4 and TRBJ1-2; D gene uncertain. The V end lost 0 bases, the J end lost 1 base, and 7 bases lay between the germline ends. Looked up from germline, CDR1 is SGHNT and CDR2 is YYREEE (reference sequence). There are 14 residues in the CDR3.

J is TRBJ2-2 and V is TRBV18, with no clear D. Germline V CDR1 and CDR2: KGHSH, LQKENI. The CDR3 has 12 residues. The V end was cut by 1 base, the J end by 6 bases, with 3 bases between. The CDR3 bases are TGTGCCAGCTCACCACAATCCGGGGAGCTGTTTTTT. Translated: CASSPQSGELFF.

The chain is built from TRBV20-1 and TRBJ2-1, with 15 positions matching TRBD2. Germline values: CDR1 DFQATT, CDR2 SNEGSKA (reference sequence). The CDR3 totals 18 residues. V trimming: 3 bases; J trimming: 5 bases; junction bases outside the gene matches: 11. CDR3 loop: CSASWGLAGGRLNNEQFF. The CDR3 DNA reads TGCAGTGCTAGTTGGGGACTAGCGGGGGGACGATTAAACAATGAGCAGTTCTTC.

This chain uses TRBV25-1 with TRBJ1-2; D perhaps matches TRBD1 (6 bases). Germline values: CDR1 MGHDK, CDR2 SYGVNS. The CDR3 sequence is 12 residues long. Trimming took 7 bases from V and 5 from J, leaving 11 bases between them. CDR3 residues: CASKQGQYGYTF. The DNA of the CDR3 is TGTGCCAGCAAGCAGGGGCAATATGGCTACACCTTC.

This clone came up once. The chain links TRBV2 to TRBJ1-1; D gene ambiguous. V shed 7 bases and J shed 11 bases, with 23 bases lying between them. The CDR3 extends over 14 amino acids. Germline V gives CDR1 SNHLY, CDR2 FYNNEI. For the CDR3, the DNA is TGTGCCAGCACCGAACGGGAACCGTACACTGCGGCTTTCTTT. Encoded protein: CASTEREPYTAAFF.

The rearrangement uses TRBV29-1 and TRBJ2-1; a possible D gene is TRBD1 (5 bases). With 4 bases removed from V and 6 bases from J, the gap between germline ends came to 10 bases. This CDR3 is built from 12 residues. CDR1 and CDR2 from the germline V gene are SQVTM and ANQGSEA. For the CDR3, the DNA is TGCAGCGTTGTGAGGCAGGGCAATGAGCAGTTCTTC. It yields the protein CSVVRQGNEQFF.

This chain uses TRBV3-1 (or the pseudogene TRBV3-2) with TRBJ2-1; D is undetermined. This CDR3 spans 14 amino acids. V lost 1 base, J lost 6 bases, and 10 bases lay in between. Germline CDR1 is LGHDT and CDR2 is YNNKEL (reference sequence). CDR3 in DNA: TGTGCCAGCAGCCAAGTTGGGAAGAGCAATGAGCAGTTCTTC. Translated: CASSQVGKSNEQFF.

This clone was counted a few times. The J gene is TRBJ2-2, the V gene TRBV4-2; D possibly corresponds to TRBD1 (6 bases). CDR1 LGHNA and CDR2 YNFKEQ come from the germline V gene. V was pared by 0 bases and J by 5 bases, with 10 bases between. This CDR3 is 15 amino acids long. CDR3 bases: TGTGCCAGCAGCCAAGAAGGGGGACGGACCGGGGAGCTGTTTTTT. Its protein is CASSQEGGRTGELFF.

This sequence joins TRBV5-4 and TRBJ1-2; 9 bases are a match to TRBD1. The CDR3 has 16 residues. Germline values: CDR1 SGHNT, CDR2 YYREEE (reference sequence). Trimming at V came to 4 bases and at J to 7 bases, leaving 14 bases not matched to a gene. CDR3 bases: TGTGCCAGCAGCCCGGATTATAGACAGGGGGAAACTGGCTACACCTTC. Translating gives CASSPDYRQGETGYTF.

This chain uses TRBV7-2 with TRBJ2-7, with TRBD1 as a possible D gene (5 bases). In germline, CDR1 is SGHTA, CDR2 FQGNSA. This CDR3 comprises 16 residues. V lost 0 bases and J lost 2, with 14 bases in between. CDR3 region: CASSLAQGIRAYEQYF. In nucleotides, the CDR3 is TGTGCCAGCAGCTTAGCGCAGGGAATCAGGGCCTACGAGCAGTACTTC.

This rearrangement joins TRBV19 to TRBJ1-5; 10 nucleotides line up with TRBD1. Germline CDR1 reads LNHDA; CDR2 reads SQIVND (reference sequence). The CDR3 is 15 residues long. After removal of 8 bases from V and 7 bases from J, the junction contained 11 bases not matched to a gene. Written as DNA, the CDR3 is TGTGCCAGTCAAGGGGACAGGGGCCTTTGGCAGCCCCAGCATTTT. It translates to CASQGDRGLWQPQHF.

This clone was counted between two and nine times. Other DNA sequences of this sample code for an identical CDR3. This chain links TRBV30 with TRBJ1-5; D unresolved. Germline V gene data show CDR1 as GTSNPN and CDR2 as SVGIG (reference sequence). Trimming removed 0 bases from V and 2 bases from J, with 5 bases in between. The CDR3 has 13 residues. The CDR3 DNA reads TGTGCCTGGAGTGTACAACGCAATCAGCCCCAGCATTTT. It specifies CAWSVQRNQPQHF.

The chain employs TRBV9 and TRBJ1-4, with 9 bases identical to TRBD1. The length of the CDR3 is 15 residues. With 0 bases clipped from V and 5 bases from J, the junction kept 2 bases outside the gene matches. CDR1 is SGDLS, CDR2 YYNGEE, per germline. This CDR3 reads CASSVDGTGNEKLFF. CDR3 nucleotide sequence: TGTGCCAGCAGCGTAGATGGGACAGGGAATGAAAAACTGTTTTTT.

The chain employs TRBV29-1 and TRBJ1-1; D unresolved. The germline V gene has CDR1 SQVTM and CDR2 ANQGSEA. This CDR3 is 13 amino acids long. Trimming pared 4 bases from V and 5 bases from J, leaving 14 bases between. The CDR3 protein is CSVGGTLRTEAFF. CDR3 coding DNA: TGCAGCGTTGGGGGAACCCTCCGGACTGAAGCTTTCTTT.